This T cell receptor (beta chain) was found in a study of cytomegalovirus exposure and HLA in healthy donors. Among the 120 subjects of the validation cohort, separate from the approximately 700-subject first cohort, were the donors. Generated by immunoSEQ multiplex PCR, the TCRdb table keeps only in-frame clones and is missing some. The table shows 200,000 to 250,000 clones, with roughly 80% occurring only once. V gave up 7 bases and J gave up 3 bases; unmatched junction bases: 10. Germline CDR1 reads SGHVS; CDR2 reads FNYEAQ. The CDR3 has 15 residues. This clone has a single count. The sequenced sample was PBMCs. The source is a woman under 30 in good health and CMV-seronegative. The rearrangement links TRBV7-6 to TRBJ2-7; 9 bases align to TRBD2. CDR3: CASTLGLAGHYEQYF. The CDR3 region has the DNA TGTGCCAGCACCTTGGGTCTAGCGGGGCACTACGAGCAGTACTTC.